These 6 T cell receptor beta chains were sequenced from one sample in a study of CD8 T cells in ankylosing spondylitis. TCRdb reprocessed the 5' RACE reads via MiXCR and lists one record per CDR3 protein. The data show 150,000 to 200,000 distinct CDR3 sequences, with just over 9.5% seen just once and approximately 16% held by the top ten. The sequenced sample consisted of blood, either unsorted or a sorted T cell fraction (not recorded which). These receptors were collected from a female donor with ankylosing spondylitis or in good health (not recorded which).

This chain connects TRBV7-9 to TRBJ2-7, with TRBD1 matching 12 bases. The germline gives CDR1 SEHNR, CDR2 FQNEAQ (reference sequence). The CDR3 covers 15 residues. After removal of 4 bases from V and 5 bases from J, the junction contained 6 bases not matched to a gene. CDR3 coding DNA: TGTGCCAGCAGCTCAGGGACAGGGGGCGACCACGAGCAGTACTTC. Its protein product is CASSSGTGGDHEQYF.

Only a few counts were recorded for this clonotype. The chain uses TRBV4-2 and TRBJ2-2; D might be TRBD1 or TRBD2, each matching 5 bases. The CDR3 is 18 residues long. Germline lookup yields CDR1 LGHNA and CDR2 YNFKEQ. V gave up 4 bases and J gave up 4 bases, with 22 bases separating them. In nucleotides, the CDR3 is TGTGCCAGCAGCCCCCGGGGCGAAGCGGTTTCGCTCACCGGGGAGCTGTTTTTT. Translated, it gives CASSPRGEAVSLTGELFF.

This clonotype was found a few times. The rearrangement links TRBV4-1 to TRBJ2-3, with D unclear. The germline V and J ends were trimmed by 0 bases and 6 bases, with 16 bases remaining between them. Germline CDR1 is MGHRA and CDR2 is YSYEKL. There are 16 residues in the CDR3. The CDR3 region has the DNA TGCGCCAGCAGCCAAGATCCCCCGCAGTTCGTCGATACGCAGTATTTT. Encoded protein: CASSQDPPQFVDTQYF.

This clonotype was recorded at least ten times. The rearrangement links TRBV13 to TRBJ2-1, with 7 bases matching TRBD1. Germline lookup yields CDR1 PRHDT and CDR2 FYEKMQ (reference sequence). The CDR3 is made up of 14 amino acids. Germline trimming cut 5 bases from V and 10 bases from J; bases unmatched to any gene: 11. CDR3 amino acids: CASSLNRGRAEQFF. The DNA for the CDR3 is TGTGCCAGCAGCCTTAATAGGGGGCGCGCGGAGCAGTTCTTC.

The gene calls are TRBV9 and TRBJ2-1, with TRBD2 identical over 14 bases. Germline V gene data show CDR1 as SGDLS and CDR2 as YYNGEE. Unmatched junction bases numbered 5, after V lost 4 bases and J lost 8 bases. The CDR3 contains 15 residues. The CDR3 coding sequence is TGTGCCAGCAGCCCCGGGACTAGCGGGAGTGATGAGCAGTTCTTC. Protein product: CASSPGTSGSDEQFF.

This clonotype was counted many times. CDR3 sequence: CASSLGSDQPQHF. The CDR3 coding sequence is TGTGCCAGCAGTTTAGGCAGTGATCAGCCCCAGCATTTT. The chain has TRBV12-3 or TRBV12-4 and TRBJ1-5; D remains unclear. This CDR3 has 13 residues. Trimming stripped 1 base from V and 5 bases from J, with 6 bases between.